This T cell receptor beta chain was retrieved from a study of CXCR3-negative and CXCR3-positive naive CD8 T cells. General observations from the study: With respect to TRBV-TRBJ usage, naive CXCR3-negative and CXCR3-positive cells were similar; memory differed. CXCR3 expression partially decreased after cryopreservation; most assays used fresh PBMCs. Similar levels of surface CD5 were seen between naive subsets; TCR strength was inferred from TRB CDR3 properties. CXCR3-positive naive cells had more hydrophobic TRB CDR3s than CXCR3-negative naive cells.

The CDR3 extends over 15 amino acids. Germline V gene sequence: CDR1 SGHNT, CDR2 YYREEE (reference sequence). Concerning this clonotype: Its target is not known.

Cells that were CD45RO-CCR7+CD27+CD95- constituted naive CD8+ T cells. The libraries of TRB cDNA were prepared using 5' RACE with UMI labels. TCRdb reworked the 5' RACE reads into one entry per CDR3 protein, no DNA. This sample contains 130,000 or so distinct CDR3 sequences. The J gene is TRBJ2-5, the V gene TRBV5-4; lacking DNA, the TRBD1 call made by TCRdb goes unchecked. Specimen: naive CXCR3+ CD8+ T cells from blood. The subset denotes: CD45RO-CCR7+CD27+CD95- naive CD8+ T cells expressing CXCR3 (TNR3+). The source is a human donor in good health. Some clones in this sample may be carry-over from other donors' samples. This CDR3 is CASSLVGGGPGAQYF.